Following are 5 T cell receptor beta chains from one sample sequenced in a study of T cells expressing NK-cell markers (dated by TCRdb to 2018 to 2021). Preparation of the library involved 5' RACE. The run used an Illumina HiSeq 2000. TCRdb reprocessed the sequencing reads and holds a single record per CDR3 protein sequence, with no DNA. The sample table holds about 260,000 distinct CDR3 sequences. Clones ranked in the top ten supply 4% to 5% of the sample. The sequencing input was blood T cells: a sorted CD56 or NKG2C T cell subset, CD4+ or CD8+ T cells, or bulk PBMC T cells (not recorded which). The receptor source for this set is a woman between 18 and 69 years old in good health.

This chain uses TRBV12-3 or TRBV12-4 with TRBJ2-3. CDR3 length: 17 residues. The CDR3 loop reads CASSLAAVQTHTDTQYF.

This chain uses TRBV7-4 with TRBJ1-4; TCRdb names TRBD1, which stays unverified in the absence of DNA. Germline CDR1 SGHVT, CDR2 SQSDAQ. CDR3 length: 16 residues. The CDR3 protein is CASSLRGRCSDEKLFF.

This sequence joins TRBV6-1 and TRBJ2-2; the D call of TRBD2 rests on TCRdb alone, since no DNA is present to check it. The germline V gene encodes CDR1 MNHNS and CDR2 SASEGT. The CDR3 spans 14 residues. The CDR3 sequence: CASRGLAGAGELFF.

This chain links TRBV11-2 with TRBJ2-1. The V gene's germline CDR1 is SGHAT and CDR2 FQNNGV. The CDR3 has 14 amino acids. The CDR3 here is CASSPHQTYNEQFF.

The chain uses TRBV7-9 and TRBJ2-1. Germline V gives CDR1 SEHNR, CDR2 FQNEAQ (reference sequence). The CDR3 loop spans 13 amino acids. The CDR3 reads CASSPGVNNEQFF.